A single sample is the source of the 32 T cell receptor beta chains below, sequenced in a study of cytomegalovirus exposure and HLA in healthy donors. Some clones are missing from TCRdb's copy, which holds only in-frame ones; the method was immunoSEQ multiplex PCR. The table shows some 170,000 clones, with around nine tenths occurring only once. What was sequenced was PBMCs. The receptors were gathered from a man younger than 30 in good health and CMV-seropositive.

The V and J genes are TRBV12-5 and TRBJ2-7; the match to TRBD1 covers 7 bases. The CDR3 length is 15 residues. V shed 6 bases, J shed 5 bases, and the junction held 13 bases outside the gene matches. Per the germline V gene, CDR1 is LGHNT and CDR2 is FRNRAP. CDR3 sequence reads: CASGSADRVRNEQYF. For the CDR3, the DNA is TGTGCTAGTGGCTCTGCCGACAGGGTTCGGAACGAGCAGTACTTC. The full variable domain, in which reference TRBV12-5 and TRBJ2-7 provide the parts outside the CDR3, is DARVTQTPRHKVTEMGQEVTMRCQPILGHNTVFWYRQTMMQGLELLAYFRNRAPLDDSGMPKDRFSAEMPDATLATLKIQPSEPRDSAVYFCASGSADRVRNEQYFGPGTRLTVT.

The table lists this clone with a few counts. The CDR3 DNA follows: TGTGCCAGAAGCCGCGACACAGATACGCAGTATTTT. Protein: CARSRDTDTQYF. The V gene is TRBV5-3, the J gene TRBJ2-3; D uncertain. TRBV5-3 is assigned to the ORF class and has an uncertain function. The CDR3 spans 12 residues. Trimming removed 4 bases at V and 2 bases at J, with 5 bases between.

The genes are TRBV15 and TRBJ2-1; 7 bases match TRBD2. Per germline, CDR1 LNHNV and CDR2 YYDKDF (reference sequence). The CDR3 is 16 amino acids. Germline trimming cut 1 base from V and 6 bases from J; bases unmatched to any gene: 9. CDR3 in DNA: TGTGCCACCAGCAGAGCTAGCGGTTTACACGTCAATGAGCAGTTCTTC. It specifies CATSRASGLHVNEQFF.

The count of this clone is one. This chain joins TRBV27 and TRBJ2-3; a possible D gene is TRBD2 (5 bases). V gave up 2 bases and J gave up 2 bases, with 8 bases separating them. The CDR3 has 14 residues. The germline V gene encodes CDR1 MNHEY and CDR2 SMNVEV (reference sequence). The CDR3 DNA is TGTGCCAGCAGTTTAGGACTGTACACAGATACGCAGTATTTT. Amino acids: CASSLGLYTDTQYF.

J is TRBJ1-2 and V is TRBV5-1, with D perhaps matching TRBD1 (6 bases). Trimming removed 4 bases from V and 3 bases from J, with 19 bases in between. Per germline, CDR1 SGHRS and CDR2 YFSETQ. This CDR3 region has 16 residues. The CDR3 spells CASSPNGGGAHYGYTF. The CDR3 DNA sequence: TGCGCCAGCAGCCCAAATGGCGGGGGCGCGCACTATGGCTACACCTTC.

This rearrangement joins TRBV15 to TRBJ2-1, with a tentative D call TRBD2 (6 bases). CDR3 length: 14 amino acids. Germline-derived CDR1 and CDR2 are LNHNV and YYDKDF (reference sequence). Trimming took off 5 bases at V and 6 bases at J, with 14 bases between the two ends. CDR3: CATSFPAGSNEQFF. CDR3 DNA sequence: TGTGCCACCAGCTTTCCCGCCGGGAGCAATGAGCAGTTCTTC.

The V call is TRBV18, the J call TRBJ1-1; D remains ambiguous. Germline V gene sequence: CDR1 KGHSH, CDR2 LQKENI. The CDR3 has 15 amino acids. V was shortened by 0 bases and J by 1 base, with 9 bases between the two germline ends. CDR3 coding DNA: TGTGCCAGCTCACCACCCCGTGAGCAGAACACTGAAGCTTTCTTT. This translates into CASSPPREQNTEAFF.

This rearrangement joins TRBV19 to TRBJ2-7; D ambiguous. The CDR3 extends over 15 amino acids. The germline V and J ends were trimmed by 6 bases and 0 bases, with 15 bases remaining between them. The germline V gene encodes CDR1 LNHDA and CDR2 SQIVND (reference sequence). DNA for the CDR3: TGTGCCAGTAGCCCTTCTGCGGCCAGCTCCTACGAGCAGTACTTC. Translation gives CASSPSAASSYEQYF.

This chain joins TRBV29-1 and TRBJ1-1; the D gene is possibly TRBD1 (5 bases). Germline CDR1 is SQVTM and CDR2 is ANQGSEA. V lost 3 bases to trimming and J lost 0 bases, with 11 bases between them. The CDR3 has 14 amino acids. The CDR3 DNA reads TGCAGCGTTGATAGGGAGGGGATGAACACTGAAGCTTTCTTT. Protein product: CSVDREGMNTEAFF.

The V call is TRBV6-1, the J call TRBJ2-7; D might be TRBD1 (5 bases). Per germline, CDR1 MNHNS and CDR2 SASEGT. V was clipped by 11 bases and J by 4 bases, with 12 bases between them. The CDR3 consists of 11 residues. The DNA for the CDR3 is TGTGCCGTCCTAGGGGCATACGAGCAGTACTTC. It is translated as CAVLGAYEQYF.

The chain uses TRBV6-5 and TRBJ1-6, with D uncertain. The CDR3 extends over 13 amino acids. CDR1 is MNHEY, CDR2 SVGAGI, per germline. V lost 7 bases and J 8 bases, leaving 12 bases between the germline ends. CDR3 region: CASKLWGDSPLHF. The CDR3 DNA reads as TGTGCCAGCAAGCTTTGGGGAGATTCACCCCTCCACTTT.

V gene TRBV5-1 combines with J gene TRBJ1-1; D is unresolved. CDR1 and CDR2 from the germline V gene are SGHRS and YFSETQ. The CDR3 has 12 amino acids. V shed 5 bases and J shed 1 base, with 6 bases lying between them. The CDR3, as DNA: TGCGCCAGCAGTTCCGGGAACACTGAAGCTTTCTTT. Its translation: CASSSGNTEAFF.

The rearrangement joins TRBV10-2 to TRBJ2-1; TRBD2 might be the D (5 bases). The CDR3 loop spans 13 amino acids. The V end lost 0 bases, the J end lost 12 bases, and 12 bases lay between the germline ends. Per the germline V gene, CDR1 is WSHSY and CDR2 is SAAADI. This chain's CDR3 is CASSESMDLGQFF. In nucleotides, the CDR3 is TGCGCCAGCAGTGAGTCGATGGACTTAGGGCAGTTCTTC.

J is TRBJ1-2 and V is TRBV13; D is ambiguous. Trimming took 5 bases from V and 8 from J, leaving 12 bases between them. The CDR3 runs 12 residues. The germline V gene has CDR1 PRHDT and CDR2 FYEKMQ (reference sequence). The DNA for the CDR3 is TGTGCCAGCAGCCCAGCGGCAGGCGGCTACACCTTC. Translation gives CASSPAAGGYTF.

This clone was seen a few times. The V call is TRBV19, the J call TRBJ1-2; 8 bases are shared with TRBD1. Per germline, CDR1 LNHDA and CDR2 SQIVND (reference sequence). J gave up 6 bases and V 5 bases, and 8 bases lay outside the gene matches. This CDR3 contains 14 residues. CDR3 sequence reads: CASSSTGVVDGYTF. The CDR3, as DNA: TGTGCCAGTAGTTCGACAGGGGTAGTTGATGGCTACACCTTC.

The CDR3 spells CASSQSLGGRTDEQYF. The CDR3 nucleotides are TGTGCCAGCAGCCAATCTTTGGGGGGGAGGACGGACGAGCAGTACTTC. The V and J genes are TRBV16 and TRBJ2-7; TRBD2 matches 7 bases. V shed 0 bases and J 5 bases; nucleotides not matched to a gene: 10. Germline V gene lookup returns CDR1 KGHSY and CDR2 FQNENV. There are 16 residues in the CDR3.

The V call is TRBV5-1, the J call TRBJ1-2, with D possibly matching TRBD1 (5 bases). Trimming shortened V by 1 base and J by 7 bases, and 17 bases separated the two germline ends. The CDR3 runs 15 residues. The germline gives CDR1 SGHRS, CDR2 YFSETQ. CDR3 nucleotide sequence: TGCGCCAGCAGCTTGACCTGGGGAGGGGAGGCTGGCTACACCTTC. Residues: CASSLTWGGEAGYTF.

This sequence joins TRBV9 and TRBJ2-5; 9 positions match TRBD2. The CDR3 has 17 residues. V shed 0 bases, J shed 5 bases, and the junction held 11 bases outside the gene matches. From germline, CDR1 is SGDLS and CDR2 YYNGEE. This chain's CDR3 is CASSVGGSGSNGETQYF. CDR3 in DNA: TGTGCCAGCAGCGTAGGGGGTAGCGGGAGTAACGGGGAGACCCAGTACTTC.

The V gene is TRBV4-2, the J gene TRBJ2-5; the D gene is possibly TRBD2 (6 bases). The CDR3 runs to 14 residues. V lost 1 base and J lost 4, with 10 bases in between. Germline CDR1 reads LGHNA; CDR2 reads YNFKEQ. This chain's CDR3 is CASSQGGGTETQYF. The CDR3 DNA is TGTGCCAGCAGCCAAGGAGGCGGGACAGAGACCCAGTACTTC.

The chain employs TRBV28 and TRBJ2-3; no firm D call. V was shortened by 2 bases and J by 6 bases, with 6 bases between the two germline ends. The CDR3 loop spans 12 amino acids. Germline values: CDR1 MDHEN, CDR2 SYDVKM. As DNA, the CDR3 is TGTGCCAGCAGTTTACGCGAGGATACGCAGTATTTT. The encoded protein is CASSLREDTQYF. The entire variable domain, with the rest obtained from reference TRBV28 and TRBJ2-3, is as follows: DVKVTQSSRYLVKRTGEKVFLECVQDMDHENMFWYRQDPGLGLRLIYFSYDVKMKEKGDIPEGYSVSREKKERFSLILESASTNQTSMYLCASSLREDTQYFGPGTRLTVL.

This CDR3 is CAWSEGAGFNSPLHF. Written as DNA, the CDR3 is TGTGCCTGGTCGGAAGGGGCAGGATTTAATTCACCCCTCCACTTT. The chain recombines TRBV30 with TRBJ1-6, with D possibly TRBD1 on 5 matching bases. This CDR3 has 15 amino acids. V dropped 5 bases and J dropped 6 bases, with 17 bases sitting between them. Germline V CDR1 and CDR2: GTSNPN, SVGIG (reference sequence).

The genes are TRBV13 and TRBJ2-7; TRBD2 aligns across 7 bases. The CDR3 runs to 15 residues. Germline assignment: CDR1 PRHDT and CDR2 FYEKMQ (reference sequence). Losses at the gene ends were 2 bases for V and 3 bases for J; bases not matched to a gene: 7. CDR3 region: CASSLSRGGGYEQYF. DNA for the CDR3: TGTGCCAGCAGCTTATCCCGGGGCGGGGGCTACGAGCAGTACTTC.

The CDR3 loop is CASSLAGAGEKLFF. CDR3 DNA sequence: TGCGCCAGCAGCTTGGCAGGGGCCGGGGAAAAACTGTTTTTT. The V gene is TRBV5-1, the J gene TRBJ1-4, with a tentative D call TRBD1 (6 bases). The CDR3 has 14 amino acids. CDR1 SGHRS and CDR2 YFSETQ come from the germline V gene. Trimming took off 0 bases at V and 8 bases at J, with 11 bases between the two ends.

This clone was seen only a few times. The J gene is TRBJ2-7, the V gene TRBV27; D not resolved. V lost 0 bases and J lost 0, with 6 bases in between. From germline, CDR1 is MNHEY and CDR2 SMNVEV (reference sequence). The CDR3 loop spans 14 amino acids. CDR3 amino acids: CASSLSPVSYEQYF. In DNA form, the CDR3 reads TGTGCCAGCAGTTTATCCCCAGTCTCCTACGAGCAGTACTTC.

The chain links TRBV5-4 to TRBJ2-5; 10 nucleotides align to TRBD2. CDR1 is SGHNT, CDR2 YYREEE, per germline (reference sequence). The trim removed 2 bases at V and 5 bases at J, leaving 3 bases unmatched. This CDR3 has 14 amino acids. The CDR3 region is CASSLMTSGETQYF. CDR3 in DNA: TGTGCCAGCAGCTTAATGACTAGCGGGGAGACCCAGTACTTC.

The J gene is TRBJ2-1, the V gene TRBV4-3; 14 nucleotides line up with TRBD2. The junction had 3 bases not matched to a gene; V was cut back by 0 bases and J by 8 bases. Per germline, CDR1 LGHNA and CDR2 YSLEER. This CDR3 spans 16 amino acids. The CDR3 sequence: CASSQEGTSGSYEQFF. The CDR3 DNA is TGCGCCAGCAGCCAAGAGGGGACTAGCGGGAGCTATGAGCAGTTCTTC.

This clone was recorded only once. The V call is TRBV4-3, the J call TRBJ2-7; TRBD1 is a possible D gene (5 bases). V was cut by 1 base and J by 1 base, with 8 bases left in between. Germline-derived CDR1 and CDR2 are LGHNA and YSLEER. The CDR3 length is 14 residues. CDR3 in DNA: TGCGCCAGCAGCCAAGTGGGGCCTTCCTACGAGCAGTACTTC. Translation: CASSQVGPSYEQYF.

This clone has a single count. The chain links TRBV7-9 to TRBJ2-1; TRBD2 aligns across 9 bases. This CDR3 comprises 16 residues. The V gene end was trimmed by 4 bases and the J gene end by 7 bases; junction bases not matched to a gene: 11. Looked up from germline, CDR1 is SEHNR and CDR2 is FQNEAQ (reference sequence). The CDR3 here is CASSYPLAGAENEQFF. The CDR3 DNA sequence: TGTGCCAGCAGCTACCCCTTAGCGGGAGCGGAGAATGAGCAGTTCTTC.

The J gene is TRBJ1-1, the V gene TRBV4-3; D uncertain. The germline V gene encodes CDR1 LGHNA and CDR2 YSLEER. This CDR3 has 17 amino acids. V was trimmed by 4 bases and J by 3 bases, leaving 21 bases between them. The CDR3 sequence is CASSLSASFDRDTEAFF. The CDR3 DNA is TGCGCCAGCAGCCTTTCCGCATCCTTCGACCGGGACACTGAAGCTTTCTTT.

This sequence joins TRBV19 and TRBJ2-3; D is possibly TRBD1 (6 bases). The CDR3 loop spans 16 amino acids. The germline V gene encodes CDR1 LNHDA and CDR2 SQIVND (reference sequence). The V end lost 4 bases, the J end lost 2 bases, and 16 bases lay between the germline ends. The CDR3 DNA reads as TGTGCCAGTAGTACTCTCACAGGGACCTACACAGATACGCAGTATTTT. Translation: CASSTLTGTYTDTQYF.

The chain is built from TRBV27 and TRBJ1-6; possibly TRBD1 for D (5 bases). The CDR3 is made up of 16 amino acids. V was shortened by 7 bases and J by 0 bases, with 13 bases between the two germline ends. Germline-derived CDR1 and CDR2 are MNHEY and SMNVEV (reference sequence). CDR3: CASTQGPSSYNSPLHF. DNA for the CDR3: TGTGCCAGCACGCAGGGCCCGAGCTCCTATAATTCACCCCTCCACTTT.

The rearrangement joins TRBV19 to TRBJ1-2, with TRBD1 identical over 12 bases. The CDR3 length is 15 residues. Trimming removed 3 bases from V and 8 bases from J; junction bases left unmatched: 7. Per the germline V gene, CDR1 is LNHDA and CDR2 is SQIVND (reference sequence). CDR3 sequence: CASSILGTGGYGYTF. CDR3 nucleotides: TGTGCCAGTAGTATCCTTGGGACAGGGGGCTACGGCTACACCTTC.